This entry describes one T cell receptor beta chain. These data come from a study of patients and donors after allogeneic stem cell transplantation. TCRdb re-derived calls from the RT-PCR reads in MiXCR, one entry per CDR3 protein. The sample holds roughly 200,000 distinct CDR3 sequences, more than 35% seen once. Germline assignment: CDR1 SGHTA and CDR2 FQGNSA. The CDR3 runs 15 residues. V lost 6 bases, J lost 2 bases, and 2 bases stayed unmatched. The chain carries TRBV7-2 and TRBJ2-1; TRBD2 aligns across 12 bases. The TCR sequence derives from a human donor who was either an allogeneic HSCT recipient or a stem cell or donor lymphocyte infusion donor (not recorded which). It is not recorded whose cells these are; they may come from a transplant donor. The material sequenced was blood, either unsorted or a sorted T cell fraction (not recorded which). In DNA form, the CDR3 reads TGTGCCAGCAGAGGACTAGCGGGGACCTACAATGAGCAGTTCTTC. The encoded protein is CASRGLAGTYNEQFF. The full variable domain, in which reference TRBV7-2 and TRBJ2-1 provide the parts outside the CDR3, is GAGVSQSPSNKVTEKGKDVELRCDPISGHTALYWYRQSLGQGLEFLIYFQGNSAPDKSGLPSDRFSAERTGGSVSTLTIQRTQQEDSAVYLCASRGLAGTYNEQFFGPGTRLTVL.